The source of this TCR beta chain is a study of blood T cell repertoires in COVID-19. This CDR3 has 19 amino acids. V lost 0 bases and J lost 5; bases outside the gene matches: 13. CDR1 is MGHRA, CDR2 YSYEKL, per germline. Generated by immunoSEQ multiplex PCR, the TCRdb table keeps only in-frame clones and is missing some. The repertoire includes about 160,000 clones, approximately 79% of them detected once, and approximately 7.6% sits in the top ten. Followed longitudinally, the Seattle patients had been enrolled during active infection. The TCR sequence derives from a woman aged 60-70 years with COVID-19, enrolled during active disease. The chain has TRBV4-1 and TRBJ2-1; the match to TRBD2 covers 10 bases. Sample: peripheral blood. As DNA, the CDR3 is TGCGCCAGCAGCCAAGACGGGGCTCTAGCGGGGGACCCCAACAATGAGCAGTTCTTC. Translation gives CASSQDGALAGDPNNEQFF.